This TCR beta chain was sequenced in a study of blood T cell repertoires in COVID-19 (dated by TCRdb to 2018 to 2021). Study-level background: The collaborator samples originated in the United States, Italy and Spain and spanned the acute and convalescent phases of COVID-19. The prospective study material was composed of cDNA or gDNA derived from T cells, B-cell-depleted T cells, or PBMCs. Subjects who had been exposed to COVID-19, were actively infected with it, or had recovered from it provided the deeply sampled blood TCRbeta repertoires that made up the dataset. The repertoires were made available in a free public database intended to serve as a resource for research on the immune response to SARS-CoV-2. The samples were drawn from two sources: the first 160 participants of the ongoing ImmuneRACE study, and approximately 1,300 subjects contributed by 6 global collaborators. Nearly every sample came with metadata listing a de-identified subject ID, COVID-19 status, age in years and sex. Where HLA class I and class II types were available, the types were taken from metadata supplied by the sample provider, not from assay-based typing.

What the work shows at the level of the full study, not this receptor alone: The amount of clinical and demographic metadata varied by source and participant and was provided uncurated.

Points on this clone: This receptor's antigen is unknown. Qualities for individual bases were not recorded, and no much larger clone is one base off.

Enrolling through a virtual design, the prospective study's participants ranged in age from about 18 to 89 years and lived across 20 to 30 United States geographic areas. In the prospective study, participants were assigned to cohorts based on the clinical history participants reported in a screening survey and a study questionnaire. ImmuneRACE Cohort 3 recovered participants were defined by two consecutive negative NP/OP PCR tests, healthcare professional clearance, or symptom resolution. Each participant in the prospective study had whole blood, serum and a nasopharyngeal or oropharyngeal swab collected by mobile phlebotomists. Over a roughly 2-month period, participants in the prospective study had the option of providing additional blood draws and questionnaires. Blood samples from the prospective study were shipped frozen or at room temperature prior to DNA extraction. Including the terminal cysteine and phenylalanine, the CDR3 comprises 13 residues. Just CDR3 DNA is preserved here, 39 bases in frame from base 1. The CDR1 and CDR2 encoded by the germline V gene are SGHTA and FQGNSA. V is clipped by 7 bases and J by 6 bases, and the sequence between their germline boundaries is 13 bases long.

TCRbeta CDR3 regions were amplified from genomic DNA by means of the immunoSEQ Assay, a bias-controlled multiplex PCR. As for how the authors treated the data: Nucleated cell counts per sample were estimated from amplification of reference gene primers within the assay. To quantify the absolute abundance of each unique TCRbeta CDR3 rearrangement, sequence reads were collapsed and filtered. For each sample, productive Simpson clonality was calculated as the square root of Simpson's diversity index over productive rearrangements. Drawn from immuneACCESS, this table holds only the in-frame rearrangements with V and J called that TCRdb kept. Clones are partly lost; checked studies trace under half to an unresolved V gene and leave the rest unexplained. The D gene and trimming were derived from the DNA, and the V and J assignments and clone size from that table. In all, the sample holds hundreds of thousands of clones, and roughly nine tenths of those were seen once. The ten top clones hold around 1.1% of the sample.

The sequence joins TRBV7-2 to TRBJ2-1; possibly the D gene is TRBD1, per 5 matching bases. This TCR came from a man aged 25-45 years who had recovered from COVID-19. The sequencing sample was made of PBMCs or T cells enriched from blood (not recorded which). The CDR3 sequence is CASTLLRGNEQFF. The DNA sequence is given as TGTGCCAGCACGCTGCTTAGGGGCAATGAGCAGTTCTTC.